These 29 T cell receptor beta chains share one sample of origin, sequenced in a study of blood T cell repertoires in COVID-19. Sequencing was performed with immunoSEQ multiplex PCR; in TCRdb, only in-frame clones are kept and a portion is missing. The table has about 170,000 clones, almost 85% seen once; the top ten hold less than 15%. Specimen: peripheral blood. These receptors were taken from a man younger than 35 with active or convalescent COVID-19.

The J gene is TRBJ2-1, the V gene TRBV28; 7 bases match TRBD1. The CDR3 has 15 residues. V shed 6 bases and J 7 bases; nucleotides not matched to a gene: 12. CDR1 is MDHEN, CDR2 SYDVKM, per germline. CDR3 sequence reads: CASRLQQQGWNEQFF. In nucleotides, the CDR3 is TGTGCCAGCAGACTCCAACAACAGGGGTGGAATGAGCAGTTCTTC.

The chain has TRBV6-5 and TRBJ1-4; 11 nucleotides match TRBD1. Trimming at V came to 6 bases and at J to 7 bases, leaving 4 bases not matched to a gene. Germline CDR1 reads MNHEY; CDR2 reads SVGAGI. CDR3 length equals 14 residues. The CDR3 DNA reads TGTGCCAGCAGATCGGACAGGGGGCCTGAAAAACTGTTTTTT. Protein sequence: CASRSDRGPEKLFF.

The CDR3 reads CASSPPGGVGGYTF. CDR3 DNA: TGTGCCAGCTCACCACCGGGCGGGGTAGGAGGCTACACCTTC. This rearrangement joins TRBV18 to TRBJ1-2; D call uncertain. Per the germline V gene, CDR1 is KGHSH and CDR2 is LQKENI. The CDR3 covers 14 residues. Trimming removed 0 bases at V and 8 bases at J, with 13 bases between.

The chain uses TRBV15 and TRBJ1-5, with 7 bases lining up with TRBD1. CDR3 length: 14 amino acids. Germline trimming cut 5 bases from V and 8 bases from J; bases unmatched to any gene: 9. Germline CDR1 is LNHNV and CDR2 is YYDKDF (reference sequence). In DNA form, the CDR3 reads TGTGCCACCAGCCGGGACAGCGGGCTTGAGCCCCAGCATTTT. It specifies CATSRDSGLEPQHF.

The chain couples TRBV18 to TRBJ2-7; 9 bases agree with TRBD1. CDR3 length: 13 residues. Trimming at V came to 6 bases and at J to 3 bases, leaving 3 bases not matched to a gene. Germline V CDR1 and CDR2: KGHSH, LQKENI. CDR3 sequence: CASSWTGDYEQYF. CDR3 DNA sequence: TGTGCCAGCTCCTGGACAGGGGACTACGAGCAGTACTTC.

The chain is built from TRBV15 and TRBJ2-3; TRBD2 matches 9 bases. Germline trimming cut 5 bases from V and 1 base from J; bases unmatched to any gene: 10. This CDR3 is built from 17 residues. Germline assignment: CDR1 LNHNV and CDR2 YYDKDF (reference sequence). CDR3 coding DNA: TGTGCCACCAGCGCACAGCGACTAGCGGATCGCACAGATACGCAGTATTTT. It encodes CATSAQRLADRTDTQYF.

This chain connects TRBV19 to TRBJ1-5; tentative D call: TRBD1 (5 bases). This CDR3 spans 15 amino acids. V was cut by 6 bases and J by 4 bases, with 16 bases left in between. Per the germline V gene, CDR1 is LNHDA and CDR2 is SQIVND (reference sequence). The CDR3: CASRSRTMGNQPQHF. CDR3 DNA: TGTGCCAGTAGGTCCCGGACAATGGGGAATCAGCCCCAGCATTTT.

In the case of this clone: In the same sample, other DNA sequences code for this CDR3. The chain couples TRBV19 to TRBJ2-2, with D possibly matching TRBD1 (5 bases). The germline gives CDR1 LNHDA, CDR2 SQIVND (reference sequence). This CDR3 is 14 amino acids long. The ends were cut back, 3 bases at V and 3 bases at J, with 8 bases in the middle. For the CDR3, the DNA is TGTGCCAGTAGTATCACAGGTTACACCGGGGAGCTGTTTTTT. It yields the protein CASSITGYTGELFF.

The chain couples TRBV5-6 to TRBJ1-1, with D unclear. V gave up 0 bases and J gave up 1 base, with 10 bases separating them. The CDR3 is made up of 15 amino acids. Germline values: CDR1 SGHDT, CDR2 YYEEEE. The CDR3 DNA follows: TGTGCCAGCAGCTTGGTCGAGAGCAAGAACACTGAAGCTTTCTTT. Protein product: CASSLVESKNTEAFF.

The chain uses TRBV5-6 and TRBJ2-5, with TRBD2 identical over 12 bases. The CDR3 sequence is 13 residues long. Per the germline V gene, CDR1 is SGHDT and CDR2 is YYEEEE. V was pared by 5 bases and J by 5 bases, with 1 base of the junction left unmatched. The CDR3 is CASRLAGGETQYF. In nucleotides, the CDR3 is TGTGCCAGCAGACTAGCGGGGGGTGAGACCCAGTACTTC.

In this sample, this clone turned up a few times. This chain uses TRBV7-6 with TRBJ2-3, with a weak D call TRBD1 (6 bases). V was shortened by 0 bases and J by 3 bases, with 10 bases between the two germline ends. Germline assignment: CDR1 SGHVS and CDR2 FNYEAQ. This CDR3 has 15 residues. DNA for the CDR3: TGTGCCAGCAGCTTAGCGGGGGCTAATACAGATACGCAGTATTTT. Its translation is CASSLAGANTDTQYF.

CDR3: CASGRREGETQYF. CDR3 nucleotide sequence: TGTGCCAGCGGGAGGCGGGAAGGGGAGACCCAGTACTTC. The V gene is TRBV6-5, the J gene TRBJ2-5, with D tentatively TRBD2 (6 bases). The germline V gene has CDR1 MNHEY and CDR2 SVGAGI. The CDR3 sequence is 13 residues long. The V and J ends lost 8 bases and 5 bases respectively, with 15 bases between them.

In this sample, this clone turned up a few times. The chain uses TRBV10-1 and TRBJ1-1; no clear D. In germline, CDR1 is WNHNN, CDR2 SYGVQD (reference sequence). Trimming left V 9 bases short and J 4 bases short, with 15 bases between. The CDR3 totals 13 residues. The CDR3 reads CASAGSVGTEAFF. The CDR3 DNA is TGCGCCAGTGCGGGGTCGGTCGGCACTGAAGCTTTCTTT.

The rearrangement uses TRBV10-3 and TRBJ2-1; 14 positions match TRBD2. J gave up 7 bases and V 4 bases, and 9 bases lay outside the gene matches. CDR1 is ENHRY and CDR2 is SYGVKD in the germline V gene. This CDR3 has 17 amino acids. For the CDR3, the DNA is TGTGCCATCAGTGCGAGACTAGCGGGAGGGCCGGAGAATGAGCAGTTCTTC. It yields the protein CAISARLAGGPENEQFF.

The chain joins TRBV7-9 to TRBJ1-1; 9 nucleotides match TRBD1. The CDR3 consists of 17 residues. Germline lookup yields CDR1 SEHNR and CDR2 FQNEAQ (reference sequence). V shed 1 base and J 3 bases; nucleotides not matched to a gene: 9. CDR3 nucleotides: TGTGCCAGCAGCTTAGTAGGGACAGGGCCCAATTACACTGAAGCTTTCTTT. It codes for CASSLVGTGPNYTEAFF. Using reference TRBV7-9 and TRBJ1-1 for the parts outside the CDR3, the full variable domain is DTGVSQNPRHKITKRGQNVTFRCDPISEHNRLYWYRQTLGQGPEFLTYFQNEAQLEKSRLLSDRFSAERPKGSFSTLEIQRTEQGDSAMYLCASSLVGTGPNYTEAFFGQGTRLTVV.

The chain has TRBV19 and TRBJ2-7, with TRBD1 matching 7 bases. This CDR3 has 16 residues. Germline CDR1 reads LNHDA; CDR2 reads SQIVND (reference sequence). The junction had 12 bases not matched to a gene; V was cut back by 4 bases and J by 3 bases. This chain's CDR3 is CASSTGTDLRIYEQYF. The CDR3 coding sequence is TGTGCCAGTAGTACCGGGACAGACCTCCGGATCTACGAGCAGTACTTC.

This chain connects TRBV19 to TRBJ1-4, with 7 positions matching TRBD1. The V and J ends lost 6 bases and 7 bases, in that order; junction bases with no gene match: 8. This CDR3 has 14 residues. Germline V gene sequence: CDR1 LNHDA, CDR2 SQIVND (reference sequence). CDR3 region: CASRKGALSEKLFF. The CDR3 nucleotides are TGTGCCAGTAGGAAGGGGGCCCTTTCTGAAAAACTGTTTTTT.

CDR3 protein: CASSLGDRVGYTF. CDR3 in DNA: TGTGCCAGCAGCTTGGGGGACAGGGTTGGCTACACCTTC. The chain joins TRBV5-4 to TRBJ1-2, with 9 bases fitting TRBD1. The CDR3 has 13 residues. After removal of 0 bases from V and 7 bases from J, the junction contained 1 base not matched to a gene. Germline values: CDR1 SGHNT, CDR2 YYREEE (reference sequence).

The CDR3 spells CASSQDKGTSYEQYF. CDR3 DNA sequence: TGTGCCAGCAGCCAAGATAAGGGGACTTCCTACGAGCAGTACTTC. The V call is TRBV3-1 (or the pseudogene TRBV3-2), the J call TRBJ2-7; weak D call: TRBD2 (6 bases). The CDR3 extends over 15 amino acids. The germline V gene has CDR1 LGHDT and CDR2 YNNKEL (reference sequence). Trimming took off 0 bases at V and 1 base at J, with 10 bases between the two ends.

The genes are TRBV25-1 and TRBJ2-3, with 9 bases fitting TRBD2. V lost 4 bases and J lost 6; bases outside the gene matches: 14. From germline, CDR1 is MGHDK and CDR2 SYGVNS. The length of the CDR3 is 17 residues. CDR3 nucleotides: TGTGCCAGCAGTGCCCTAAAGGGCGGGGGGGCCGTGGATACGCAGTATTTT. It is translated as CASSALKGGGAVDTQYF.

The sample holds one count of this clone. The V call is TRBV29-1, the J call TRBJ1-2, with 9 bases that match TRBD1. With V trimmed by 6 bases and J by 4 bases, 9 bases remained unmatched. This CDR3 contains 14 residues. Germline V CDR1 and CDR2: SQVTM, ANQGSEA. The CDR3 loop is CSVAGTGYLYGYTF. CDR3 DNA sequence: TGCAGCGTCGCAGGGACAGGGTATCTCTATGGCTACACCTTC.

The CDR3 nucleotides read TGCAGTGCGAGTCCACTAGCGGGGTACCAAGAGACCCAGTACTTC. Amino acid sequence: CSASPLAGYQETQYF. The J gene is TRBJ2-5, the V gene TRBV20-1; 10 bases line up with TRBD2. The V gene end was trimmed by 6 bases and the J gene end by 0 bases; junction bases not matched to a gene: 7. This CDR3 has 15 residues. Germline V lookup: CDR1 DFQATT, CDR2 SNEGSKA (reference sequence).

This sequence joins TRBV7-2 and TRBJ2-3; D gene uncertain. This CDR3 region has 17 residues. Germline CDR1 reads SGHTA; CDR2 reads FQGNSA. V lost 1 base and J 2 bases, leaving 16 bases between the germline ends. The CDR3 sequence is CASSLGAPRQSTDTQYF. CDR3 sequence (DNA): TGTGCCAGCAGCTTAGGAGCCCCGAGGCAGTCCACAGATACGCAGTATTTT. Combining the CDR3 with reference TRBV7-2 and TRBJ2-3 gives the whole variable domain GAGVSQSPSNKVTEKGKDVELRCDPISGHTALYWYRQSLGQGLEFLIYFQGNSAPDKSGLPSDRFSAERTGGSVSTLTIQRTQQEDSAVYLCASSLGAPRQSTDTQYFGPGTRLTVL.

The chain employs TRBV6-6 and TRBJ2-5; 7 bases map to TRBD1. The V segment lost 3 bases and the J segment 5 bases; nucleotides outside the gene matches: 3. The CDR3 extends over 13 amino acids. From germline, CDR1 is MNHNY and CDR2 SVGAGI (reference sequence). DNA of the CDR3: TGTGCCAGCAGTTATCGAGGGGGCGAGACCCAGTACTTC. It translates to CASSYRGGETQYF.

The chain recombines TRBV7-8 with TRBJ1-2, with 7 nucleotides matching TRBD1. CDR3 length equals 17 residues. The ends lost 2 bases at V and 4 bases at J; junction bases unmatched: 13. Per the germline V gene, CDR1 is SGHVS and CDR2 is FQNEAQ. CDR3 coding DNA: TGTGCCAGCAGCTTATTTATGGGACAGCTATTTTTCTATGGCTACACCTTC. This gives the protein CASSLFMGQLFFYGYTF. The variable domain in full, with the rest retrieved from reference TRBV7-8 and TRBJ1-2, is GAGVSQSPRYKVAKRGQDVALRCDPISGHVSLFWYQQALGQGPEFLTYFQNEAQLDKSGLPSDRFFAERPEGSVSTLKIQRTQQEDSAVYLCASSLFMGQLFFYGYTFGSGTRLTVV.

This clone was seen a single time. The rearrangement links TRBV9 to TRBJ1-6, with TRBD1 identical over 8 bases. Losses at the gene ends were 0 bases for V and 7 bases for J; bases not matched to a gene: 3. The CDR3 is 15 amino acids. Germline-derived CDR1 and CDR2 are SGDLS and YYNGEE. The CDR3 spells CASSVAGGANSPLHF. Here the CDR3 DNA reads TGTGCCAGCAGCGTAGCAGGGGGCGCAAATTCACCCCTCCACTTT.

J is TRBJ2-1 and V is TRBV10-3; TRBD2 aligns across 11 bases. The germline V gene has CDR1 ENHRY and CDR2 SYGVKD. With V trimmed by 2 bases and J by 8 bases, 2 bases remained unmatched. CDR3 length equals 14 residues. This CDR3 reads CAISEGLAGDEQFF. The CDR3 region has the DNA TGTGCCATCAGTGAGGGACTAGCGGGTGATGAGCAGTTCTTC.

For the CDR3, the DNA is TGTGCCAGCAGTTACGGGACTAGTTGGAATGAGCAGTTCTTC. It codes for CASSYGTSWNEQFF. The chain carries TRBV6-5 and TRBJ2-1; 8 bases match TRBD2. CDR1 is MNHEY and CDR2 is SVGAGI in the germline V gene. Trimming took 2 bases from V and 7 from J; bases not matched to a gene: 4. This CDR3 is 14 amino acids long.

V is TRBV9 and J is TRBJ2-5, with 7 positions matching TRBD2. The junction had 7 bases not matched to a gene; V was cut back by 6 bases and J by 2 bases. From germline, CDR1 is SGDLS and CDR2 YYNGEE. This CDR3 spans 14 amino acids. Here the CDR3 reads CASTAGRAQETQYF. DNA for the CDR3: TGTGCCAGCACCGCGGGGAGGGCTCAAGAGACCCAGTACTTC. Full variable domain (rest looked up from reference TRBV9 and TRBJ2-5): DSGVTQTPKHLITATGQRVTLRCSPRSGDLSVYWYQQSLDQGLQFLIQYYNGEERAKGNILERFSAQQFPDLHSELNLSSLELGDSALYFCASTAGRAQETQYFGPGTRLLVL.